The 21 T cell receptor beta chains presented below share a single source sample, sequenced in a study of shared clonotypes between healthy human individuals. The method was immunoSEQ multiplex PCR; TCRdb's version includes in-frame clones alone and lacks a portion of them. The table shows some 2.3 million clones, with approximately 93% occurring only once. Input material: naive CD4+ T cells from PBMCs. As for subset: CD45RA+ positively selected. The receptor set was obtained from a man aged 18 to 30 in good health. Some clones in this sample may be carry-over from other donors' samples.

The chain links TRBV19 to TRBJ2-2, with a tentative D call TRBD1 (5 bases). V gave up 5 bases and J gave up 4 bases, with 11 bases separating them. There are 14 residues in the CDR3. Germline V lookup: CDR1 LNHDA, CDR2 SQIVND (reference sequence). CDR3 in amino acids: CASSPGFSTGELFF. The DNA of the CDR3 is TGTGCCAGTAGTCCAGGGTTTAGCACCGGGGAGCTGTTTTTT.

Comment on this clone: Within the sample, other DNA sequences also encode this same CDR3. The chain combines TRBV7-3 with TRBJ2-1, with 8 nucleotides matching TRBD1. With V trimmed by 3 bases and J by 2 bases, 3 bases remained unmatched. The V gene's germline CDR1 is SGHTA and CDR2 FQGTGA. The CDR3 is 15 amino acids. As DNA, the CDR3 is TGTGCCAGCAGCTTCGACAGGGGTCCCTACAATGAGCAGTTCTTC. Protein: CASSFDRGPYNEQFF. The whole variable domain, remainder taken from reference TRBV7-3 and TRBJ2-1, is GAGVSQTPSNKVTEKGKYVELRCDPISGHTALYWYRQSLGQGPEFLIYFQGTGAADDSGLPNDRFFAVRPEGSVSTLKIQRTERGDSAVYLCASSFDRGPYNEQFFGPGTRLTVL.

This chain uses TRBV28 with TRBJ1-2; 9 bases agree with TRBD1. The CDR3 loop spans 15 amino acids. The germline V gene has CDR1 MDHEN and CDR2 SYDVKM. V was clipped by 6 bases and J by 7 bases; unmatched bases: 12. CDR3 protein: CASSLPGQGRSGYTF. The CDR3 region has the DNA TGTGCCAGCAGCCTCCCGGGACAGGGTAGAAGTGGCTACACCTTC.

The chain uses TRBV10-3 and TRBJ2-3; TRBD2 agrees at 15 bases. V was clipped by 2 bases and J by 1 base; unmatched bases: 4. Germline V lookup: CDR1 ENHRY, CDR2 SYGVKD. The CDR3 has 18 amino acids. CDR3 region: CAISEGTSGRSGTDTQYF. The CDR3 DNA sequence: TGTGCCATCAGTGAGGGGACTAGCGGGAGGTCGGGCACAGATACGCAGTATTTT.

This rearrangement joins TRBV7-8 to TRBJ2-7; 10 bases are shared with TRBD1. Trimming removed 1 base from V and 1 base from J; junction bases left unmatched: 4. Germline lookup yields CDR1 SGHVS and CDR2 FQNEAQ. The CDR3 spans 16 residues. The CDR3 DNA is TGTGCCAGCAGCTTAGGACAGGGGGCAAGATCCTACGAGCAGTACTTC. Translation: CASSLGQGARSYEQYF.

The CDR3 reads CASSLVGQGGGYTF. The CDR3, as DNA: TGTGCCAGCAGCTTAGTAGGGCAGGGAGGTGGCTACACCTTC. The rearrangement uses TRBV11-2 and TRBJ1-2; possibly TRBD1 for D (5 bases). Trimming removed 1 base at V and 7 bases at J, with 13 bases between. The CDR3 totals 14 residues. CDR1 and CDR2 (germline): SGHAT, FQNNGV. The full variable domain, in which reference TRBV11-2 and TRBJ1-2 provide the parts outside the CDR3, is EAGVAQSPRYKIIEKRQSVAFWCNPISGHATLYWYQQILGQGPKLLIQFQNNGVVDDSQLPKDRFSAERLKGVDSTLKIQPAKLEDSAVYLCASSLVGQGGGYTFGSGTRLTVV.

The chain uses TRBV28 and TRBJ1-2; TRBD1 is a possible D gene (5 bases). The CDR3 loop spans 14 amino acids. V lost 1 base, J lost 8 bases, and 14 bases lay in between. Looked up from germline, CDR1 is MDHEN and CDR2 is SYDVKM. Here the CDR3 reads CASSLSSLWDGYTF. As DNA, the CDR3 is TGTGCCAGCAGTTTATCCAGTCTCTGGGACGGCTACACCTTC.

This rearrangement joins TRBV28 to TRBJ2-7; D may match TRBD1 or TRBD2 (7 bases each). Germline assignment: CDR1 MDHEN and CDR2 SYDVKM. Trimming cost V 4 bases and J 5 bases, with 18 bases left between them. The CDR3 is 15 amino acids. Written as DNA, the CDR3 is TGTGCCAGCAGTTCCCTCGGCAGGGGGGGGAACGAGCAGTACTTC. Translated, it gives CASSSLGRGGNEQYF.

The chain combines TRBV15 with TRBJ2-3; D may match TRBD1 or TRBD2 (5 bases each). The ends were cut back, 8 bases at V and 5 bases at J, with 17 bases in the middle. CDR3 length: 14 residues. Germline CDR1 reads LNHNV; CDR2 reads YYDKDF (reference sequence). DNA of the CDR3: TGTGCCACCGACGGGGAACGGGGCGAAGATACGCAGTATTTT. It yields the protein CATDGERGEDTQYF.

The CDR3 reads CASSLQIAGVGADEQFF. In DNA, the CDR3 is TGTGCCAGCAGCTTGCAGATAGCGGGAGTAGGTGCCGATGAGCAGTTCTTC. The chain uses TRBV5-5 and TRBJ2-1; 9 nucleotides align to TRBD2. The CDR3 runs 17 residues. V dropped 1 base and J dropped 8; count of bases not matched to a gene: 13. Germline-derived CDR1 and CDR2 are SGHKS and YYEKEE (reference sequence).

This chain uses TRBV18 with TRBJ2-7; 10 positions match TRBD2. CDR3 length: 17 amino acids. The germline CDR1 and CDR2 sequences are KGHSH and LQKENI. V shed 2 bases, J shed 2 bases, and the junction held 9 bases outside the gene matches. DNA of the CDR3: TGTGCCAGCTCACCAGCACTAGCGGGACGCTTGCCCTACGAGCAGTACTTC. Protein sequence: CASSPALAGRLPYEQYF. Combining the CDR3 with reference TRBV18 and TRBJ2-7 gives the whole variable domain NAGVMQNPRHLVRRRGQEARLRCSPMKGHSHVYWYRQLPEEGLKFMVYLQKENIIDESGMPKERFSAEFPKEGPSILRIQQVVRGDSAAYFCASSPALAGRLPYEQYFGPGTRLTVT.

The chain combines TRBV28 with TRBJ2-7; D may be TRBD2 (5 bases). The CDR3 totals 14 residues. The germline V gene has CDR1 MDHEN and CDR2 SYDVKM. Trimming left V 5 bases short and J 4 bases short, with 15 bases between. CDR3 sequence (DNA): TGTGCCAGCAGTGTCGCCGGCGGGCTTTACGAGCAGTACTTC. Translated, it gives CASSVAGGLYEQYF.

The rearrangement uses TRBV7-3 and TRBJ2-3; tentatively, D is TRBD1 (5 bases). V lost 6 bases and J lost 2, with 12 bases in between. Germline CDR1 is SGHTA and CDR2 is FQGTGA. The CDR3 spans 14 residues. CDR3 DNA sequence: TGTGCCAGCAGTTGGGGCGGAACCACAGATACGCAGTATTTT. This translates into CASSWGGTTDTQYF.

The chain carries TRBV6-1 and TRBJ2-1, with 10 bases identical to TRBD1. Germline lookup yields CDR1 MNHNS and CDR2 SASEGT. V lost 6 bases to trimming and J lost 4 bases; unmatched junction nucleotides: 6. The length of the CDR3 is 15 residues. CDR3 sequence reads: CASSGRQGAYNEQFF. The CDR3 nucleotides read TGTGCCAGCAGCGGTCGACAGGGGGCTTACAATGAGCAGTTCTTC.

CDR3 sequence: CASSPTKRGQPQHF. CDR3 nucleotides: TGTGCCAGCAGTCCTACTAAAAGGGGTCAGCCCCAGCATTTT. The chain recombines TRBV27 with TRBJ1-5; tentative D call: TRBD1 (5 bases). This CDR3 has 14 amino acids. Between the trimmed V and J ends, which lost 5 bases and 6 bases, there was a span of 14 bases. Germline V gene data show CDR1 as MNHEY and CDR2 as SMNVEV (reference sequence).

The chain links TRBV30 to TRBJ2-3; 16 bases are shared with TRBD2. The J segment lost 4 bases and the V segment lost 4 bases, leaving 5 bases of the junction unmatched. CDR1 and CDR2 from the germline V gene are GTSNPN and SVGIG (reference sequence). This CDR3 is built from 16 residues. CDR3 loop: CAWTTGTSGRADTQYF. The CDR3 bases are TGTGCCTGGACTACCGGGACTAGCGGGAGGGCAGATACGCAGTATTTT.

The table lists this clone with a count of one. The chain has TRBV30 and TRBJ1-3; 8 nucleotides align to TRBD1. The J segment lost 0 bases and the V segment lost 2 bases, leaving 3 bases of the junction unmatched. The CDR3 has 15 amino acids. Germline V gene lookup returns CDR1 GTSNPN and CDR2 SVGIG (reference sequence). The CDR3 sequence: CAWSSGTGSGNTIYF. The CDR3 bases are TGTGCCTGGAGTTCCGGGACAGGCTCTGGAAACACCATATATTTT.

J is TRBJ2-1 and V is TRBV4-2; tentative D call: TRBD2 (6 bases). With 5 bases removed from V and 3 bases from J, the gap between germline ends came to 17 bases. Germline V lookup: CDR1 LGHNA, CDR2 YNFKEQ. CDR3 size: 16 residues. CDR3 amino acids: CASSNGRRADYNEQFF. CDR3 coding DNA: TGTGCCAGCAGCAACGGGCGGAGGGCCGACTACAATGAGCAGTTCTTC.

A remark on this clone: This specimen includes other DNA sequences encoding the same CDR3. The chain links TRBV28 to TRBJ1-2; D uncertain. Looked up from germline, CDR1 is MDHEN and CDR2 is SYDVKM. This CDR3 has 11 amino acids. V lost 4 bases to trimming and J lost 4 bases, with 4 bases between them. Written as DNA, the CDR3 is TGTGCCAGCAGTTCGCCCTATGGCTACACCTTC. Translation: CASSSPYGYTF.

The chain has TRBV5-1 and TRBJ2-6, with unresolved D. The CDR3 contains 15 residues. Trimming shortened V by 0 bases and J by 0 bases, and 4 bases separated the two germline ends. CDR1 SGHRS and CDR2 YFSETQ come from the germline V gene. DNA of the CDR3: TGCGCCAGCAGCTTGGTGGACTCTGGGGCCAACGTCCTGACTTTC. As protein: CASSLVDSGANVLTF. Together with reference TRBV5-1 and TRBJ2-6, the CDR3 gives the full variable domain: KAGVTQTPRYLIKTRGQQVTLSCSPISGHRSVSWYQQTPGQGLQFLFEYFSETQRNKGNFPGRFSGRQFSNSRSEMNVSTLELGDSALYLCASSLVDSGANVLTFGAGSRLTVL.

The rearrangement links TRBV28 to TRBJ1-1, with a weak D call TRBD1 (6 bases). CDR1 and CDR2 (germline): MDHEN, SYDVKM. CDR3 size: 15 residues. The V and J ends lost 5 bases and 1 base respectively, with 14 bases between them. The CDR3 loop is CASSPTGKKNTEAFF. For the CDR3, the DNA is TGTGCCAGCAGTCCAACAGGGAAGAAGAACACTGAAGCTTTCTTT.